This T cell receptor (beta chain) was sequenced for a study of T cells in Graves' hyperthyroidism and ophthalmopathy. Diagnosing involved the use of clinical symptoms, serum thyroxine and TRAb, thyroid ultrasound and orbital computed tomography. This clonotype was seen many times. RNA transcripts were the template for amplifying TCR beta CDR3 regions. Primed by the HTBI set, a first-round RT-PCR was run on the TCR CDR3. A single record per CDR3 protein comes from TCRdb applying MiXCR to the multiplex PCR reads. This repertoire shows 460,000 or so distinct CDR3 sequences, approximately 14% found once; its top ten account for about a sixth. J gave up 7 bases and V 4 bases, and 9 bases lay outside the gene matches. The CDR3 contains 14 residues. Germline loops: CDR1 SGHTA, CDR2 FQGTGA.

The sample consisted of blood. The clonotype was recovered from a woman in her late teens or twenties with Graves' hyperthyroidism. The chain uses TRBV7-3 and TRBJ1-2; the match to TRBD1 covers 7 bases. Here the CDR3 DNA reads TGTGCCAGCAGCTCGACAGGGATCGGCTTTGGCTACACCTTC. Its translation: CASSSTGIGFGYTF.